The 23 T cell receptor beta chains below come from one sample, sequenced in a study of T-cell memory formation after mild COVID-19. TCRdb reprocessed the 5' RACE reads via MiXCR and lists one record per CDR3 protein. In the table there are 500,000 to 550,000 distinct CDR3 sequences, roughly 20% of which are singletons. Sequenced sample: PBMCs or a T cell subset sorted from them (not recorded which). All receptors derive from an adult woman who had mild COVID-19 (a few samples of this study predate the infection). Cell type and time point are not known.

This clonotype was seen a few times. This chain's CDR3 is CASSARQGLNTGELFF. The CDR3 nucleotides read TGTGCCAGCAGTGCCAGACAGGGGCTGAACACCGGGGAGCTGTTTTTT. The chain carries TRBV12-3 or TRBV12-4 and TRBJ2-2; 8 bases align to TRBD1. The V and J ends lost 5 bases and 1 base, in that order; junction bases with no gene match: 6. The CDR3 length is 16 residues.

The chain is built from TRBV29-1 and TRBJ1-5; D is undetermined. Per the germline V gene, CDR1 is SQVTM and CDR2 is ANQGSEA. Trimming removed 4 bases at V and 5 bases at J, with 12 bases between. CDR3 size: 13 residues. CDR3 DNA sequence: TGCAGCGTTGCTCCGGAGGTAGATCAGCCCCAGCATTTT. Protein product: CSVAPEVDQPQHF.

The chain carries TRBV18 and TRBJ2-2, with 10 bases fitting TRBD2. Per germline, CDR1 KGHSH and CDR2 LQKENI. V was clipped by 3 bases and J by 0 bases; unmatched bases: 4. This CDR3 is 17 amino acids long. The CDR3 here is CASSPRGLASNTGELFF. CDR3 DNA sequence: TGTGCCAGCTCACCGAGGGGACTAGCGTCGAACACCGGGGAGCTGTTTTTT. Combining the CDR3 with reference TRBV18 and TRBJ2-2 gives the whole variable domain NAGVMQNPRHLVRRRGQEARLRCSPMKGHSHVYWYRQLPEEGLKFMVYLQKENIIDESGMPKERFSAEFPKEGPSILRIQQVVRGDSAAYFCASSPRGLASNTGELFFGEGSRLTVL.

V usage is TRBV12-3 or TRBV12-4 and J usage is TRBJ2-1, with 10 nucleotides matching TRBD2. The trim removed 3 bases at V and 3 bases at J, leaving 5 bases unmatched. This CDR3 is 16 amino acids long. This CDR3 is CASSLGLARGYNEQFF. For the CDR3, the DNA is TGTGCCAGCAGTTTGGGACTAGCGAGGGGCTACAATGAGCAGTTCTTC.

The genes are TRBV12-3 or TRBV12-4 and TRBJ1-5, with 10 bases fitting TRBD1. This CDR3 region has 16 residues. Trimming at V came to 4 bases and at J to 4 bases, leaving 7 bases not matched to a gene. CDR3 DNA sequence: TGTGCCAGCAGTTGGACAGGGGGTTCGGGTAATCAGCCCCAGCATTTT. Translating it yields CASSWTGGSGNQPQHF.

The chain uses TRBV27 and TRBJ1-2, with a tentative D call TRBD1 (5 bases). Germline CDR1 and CDR2: MNHEY and SMNVEV (reference sequence). This CDR3 has 16 residues. V was shortened by 0 bases and J by 0 bases, with 11 bases between the two germline ends. The CDR3 DNA reads TGTGCCAGCAGTTTATCGGAGGACACAGCTAACTATGGCTACACCTTC. Translating gives CASSLSEDTANYGYTF.

This chain connects TRBV12-3 or TRBV12-4 to TRBJ2-1; 7 bases fit TRBD2. Losses at the gene ends were 5 bases for V and 9 bases for J; bases not matched to a gene: 13. There are 15 residues in the CDR3. Here the CDR3 reads CASSPGAGGRLEQFF. The CDR3 coding sequence is TGTGCCAGCAGTCCCGGGGCCGGGGGGAGACTTGAGCAGTTCTTC.

There are a few counts of this clonotype. The V gene is TRBV6-2 or TRBV6-3, the J gene TRBJ2-6; 12 bases align to TRBD2. The CDR3 totals 19 residues. Germline V lookup: CDR1 MNHEY, CDR2 SVGEGT. V was clipped by 5 bases and J by 2 bases; unmatched bases: 10. CDR3 sequence (DNA): TGTGCCAGCAGTCGCATTCTAGCGGGAGGGGTACCTGGGGCCAACGTCCTGACTTTC. Translated, it gives CASSRILAGGVPGANVLTF.

This rearrangement joins TRBV7-2 to TRBJ2-1; no clear D. V was cut by 4 bases and J by 5 bases, with 6 bases left in between. Germline V gives CDR1 SGHTA, CDR2 FQGNSA. This CDR3 is built from 12 residues. The CDR3 loop reads CASSYFNNEQFF. The CDR3 nucleotides are TGTGCCAGCAGCTACTTTAACAATGAGCAGTTCTTC. Based on the CDR3 plus reference TRBV7-2 and TRBJ2-1, the full variable domain is GAGVSQSPSNKVTEKGKDVELRCDPISGHTALYWYRQSLGQGLEFLIYFQGNSAPDKSGLPSDRFSAERTGGSVSTLTIQRTQQEDSAVYLCASSYFNNEQFFGPGTRLTVL.

The chain carries TRBV5-1 and TRBJ2-2; D is undetermined. With 4 bases removed from V and 10 bases from J, the gap between germline ends came to 17 bases. Germline lookup yields CDR1 SGHRS and CDR2 YFSETQ. The CDR3 is made up of 14 amino acids. CDR3 in amino acids: CASSNGPMKEELFF. The DNA for the CDR3 is TGCGCCAGCAGCAATGGCCCAATGAAAGAGGAGCTGTTTTTT.

This chain joins TRBV7-9 and TRBJ1-5; TRBD1 agrees at 9 bases. Germline CDR1 SEHNR, CDR2 FQNEAQ (reference sequence). V was clipped by 5 bases and J by 5 bases; unmatched bases: 13. CDR3 size: 17 residues. The CDR3: CASSPTTGGPVDQPQHF. The CDR3 region has the DNA TGTGCCAGCAGCCCAACAACAGGGGGCCCAGTCGATCAGCCCCAGCATTTT.

This clonotype turned up a few times. The chain recombines TRBV4-1 with TRBJ2-2, with 14 positions matching TRBD2. Unmatched junction bases numbered 14, after V lost 0 bases and J lost 8 bases. The CDR3 is 20 residues long. CDR1 MGHRA and CDR2 YSYEKL come from the germline V gene. CDR3 loop: CASSQDPGTSGSPRGGELFF. The CDR3 DNA is TGCGCCAGCAGCCAAGATCCCGGGACTAGCGGGAGCCCGAGGGGTGGGGAGCTGTTTTTT.

This clonotype came up a few times. This chain joins TRBV4-1 and TRBJ2-7; the D gene is possibly TRBD1 (6 bases). The CDR3 extends over 12 amino acids. Germline-derived CDR1 and CDR2 are MGHRA and YSYEKL. V gave up 0 bases and J gave up 7 bases, with 7 bases separating them. The CDR3 sequence is CASSQEGQEQYF. In DNA form, the CDR3 reads TGCGCCAGCAGCCAAGAAGGACAGGAGCAGTACTTC.

The CDR3 coding sequence is TGTGCCAGCAGCGTAGCTTCGAGCGGGAGGGGTAACAATGAGCAGTTCTTC. Translating gives CASSVASSGRGNNEQFF. The chain links TRBV9 to TRBJ2-1; 10 bases are shared with TRBD2. After removal of 0 bases from V and 5 bases from J, the junction contained 8 bases not matched to a gene. CDR3 length: 17 amino acids. The germline CDR1 and CDR2 sequences are SGDLS and YYNGEE. The complete variable domain, with remaining parts taken from reference TRBV9 and TRBJ2-1, reads DSGVTQTPKHLITATGQRVTLRCSPRSGDLSVYWYQQSLDQGLQFLIQYYNGEERAKGNILERFSAQQFPDLHSELNLSSLELGDSALYFCASSVASSGRGNNEQFFGPGTRLTVL.

The chain couples TRBV7-2 to TRBJ2-3; the D gene is possibly TRBD1 (6 bases). CDR1 SGHTA and CDR2 FQGNSA come from the germline V gene. V was pared by 11 bases and J by 2 bases, with 20 bases between. CDR3 length: 15 residues. The CDR3 coding sequence is TGTGCCGGGGTATCCGGGACATATTACACAGATACGCAGTATTTT. As protein: CAGVSGTYYTDTQYF.

This clonotype was seen a handful of times. The gene calls are TRBV5-1 and TRBJ2-1, with TRBD2 matching over 7 bases. The CDR3 sequence is 16 residues long. Germline assignment: CDR1 SGHRS and CDR2 YFSETQ. V lost 1 base to trimming and J lost 1 base; unmatched junction nucleotides: 5. This CDR3 is CASSLIGTKSYNEQFF. The CDR3 DNA follows: TGCGCCAGCAGCTTGATCGGGACTAAGTCCTACAATGAGCAGTTCTTC.

The chain has TRBV7-8 and TRBJ2-7, with 7 bases lining up with TRBD2. From germline, CDR1 is SGHVS and CDR2 FQNEAQ. After removal of 1 base from V and 6 bases from J, the junction contained 6 bases not matched to a gene. The CDR3 is 14 residues long. CDR3 nucleotides: TGTGCCAGCAGCTTAGTGCGGACGGGAGGCGAGCAGTACTTC. Translation: CASSLVRTGGEQYF. The entire variable domain, with the rest obtained from reference TRBV7-8 and TRBJ2-7, is as follows: GAGVSQSPRYKVAKRGQDVALRCDPISGHVSLFWYQQALGQGPEFLTYFQNEAQLDKSGLPSDRFFAERPEGSVSTLKIQRTQQEDSAVYLCASSLVRTGGEQYFGPGTRLTVT.

The rearrangement uses TRBV7-8 and TRBJ1-2; 9 bases line up with TRBD1. Germline CDR1 is SGHVS and CDR2 is FQNEAQ. The CDR3 extends over 16 amino acids. V shed 2 bases and J 8 bases; nucleotides not matched to a gene: 12. The CDR3 loop is CASSLPKGQGSGGYTF. CDR3 coding DNA: TGTGCCAGCAGCTTACCGAAAGGACAGGGGAGTGGAGGCTACACCTTC.

CDR3 amino acids: CASSLDSARTDTQYF. The DNA for the CDR3 is TGCGCCAGCAGCTTGGACAGTGCCCGCACAGATACGCAGTATTTT. This chain connects TRBV5-1 to TRBJ2-3; D is unresolved. V was clipped by 0 bases and J by 1 base, with 9 bases between them. The CDR3 sequence is 15 residues long. Germline CDR1 SGHRS, CDR2 YFSETQ.

This clonotype was seen at least ten times. The chain links TRBV3-1 to TRBJ2-4; 8 bases are shared with TRBD1. Germline V CDR1 and CDR2: LGHDT, YNNKEL (reference sequence). CDR3 size: 15 residues. V dropped 3 bases and J dropped 4; count of bases not matched to a gene: 5. The CDR3: CASSHLRTGKNIQYF. The CDR3 bases are TGTGCCAGCAGCCATCTTCGGACAGGGAAAAACATTCAGTACTTC.

This clonotype was seen only a few times. CDR3 amino acids: CASSIAATEAFF. CDR3 in DNA: TGTGCCAGTAGTATCGCCGCCACTGAAGCTTTCTTT. This chain connects TRBV19 to TRBJ1-1, with no clear D. Germline V lookup: CDR1 LNHDA, CDR2 SQIVND (reference sequence). CDR3 size: 12 residues. V lost 3 bases, J lost 4 bases, and 6 bases lay in between.

This clonotype turned up a few times. The CDR3 DNA reads TGCGCCAGCAGCTTGTTCGGCGGGGTTGTTTCACCCCTCCACTTT. It specifies CASSLFGGVVSPLHF. J is TRBJ1-6 and V is TRBV5-1; the D is unclear. The CDR3 contains 15 residues. Germline assignment: CDR1 SGHRS and CDR2 YFSETQ. V lost 1 base, J lost 9 bases, and 14 bases lay in between.

There are a few counts of this clonotype. The V and J genes are TRBV9 and TRBJ1-2; D unresolved. There are 12 residues in the CDR3. V lost 1 base and J 4 bases, leaving 5 bases between the germline ends. Germline CDR1 reads SGDLS; CDR2 reads YYNGEE. CDR3: CASSVSSYGYTF. DNA of the CDR3: TGTGCCAGCAGCGTAAGCAGCTATGGCTACACCTTC. Filled out from reference TRBV9 and TRBJ1-2, the complete variable domain reads DSGVTQTPKHLITATGQRVTLRCSPRSGDLSVYWYQQSLDQGLQFLIQYYNGEERAKGNILERFSAQQFPDLHSELNLSSLELGDSALYFCASSVSSYGYTFGSGTRLTVV.